Described below is a single T cell receptor beta chain sequence and its context. The target of this receptor is not known. Base qualities are not at hand, and no much larger clone is one base apart. TCR beta CDR3 regions were amplified from RNA transcripts. A first-round RT-PCR of the TCR CDR3 used the HTBI primer set with the Qiagen OneStep RT-PCR kit. Libraries were constructed in a second round of multiplex PCR, after which size selection and purification were performed. Paired-end sequencing of the libraries was performed with 100 bp reads on an Illumina HiSeq2000. On the authors' methods: SOAPnuke was used to process the raw data, removing reads that contained adapters or uncalled bases, had a mean Phred below 15, or lacked an exact match to the constant primer or identifier. High-quality paired reads were merged with COPE v1.2.5, and unique nucleotide sequences were defined as clonotypes. Clonotypes were aligned to IMGT TRBV, TRBD and TRBJ reference segments using MiTCR v1.1. The analysis included only V-J combinations with a frequency above 0.0001, which together covered roughly 99% of the repertoires. The TCS score was defined as F50 (clonal expansion) divided by E x V (chaos), with BLOSUM62-based TCRdist calculated between CDR3 peptides within each V-J. Welch's t-statistics and random forest reduced roughly 500 V-J features to about 12, which were used in a naive Bayes classifier (R e1071). The Morisita-Horn index was used to measure how similar the thyroid and blood repertoires were. The raw public data were reprocessed by TCRdb itself: fastp quality trimming at Q25, MiXCR clonotype calling, in-frame beta chains only. Rows are unified per CDR3 protein, each entry keeping the most common DNA and genes. These V and J calls are TCRdb output, not the study's own analysis. This sample is represented by about 570,000 distinct CDR3 sequences; 40% to 55% of them were singletons. Clones ranked in the top ten supply roughly 20% of the sample.

The sample originates from a study of T cells in Graves' hyperthyroidism and ophthalmopathy (dated by TCRdb to the late 2010s). With regard to the full study: To identify TCR V-J signatures that set the groups apart, the researchers used a discovery cohort of roughly 100 patients, made up of 40 to 45 with Graves' ophthalmopathy and about 60 with stable Graves' hyperthyroidism. Prospective prediction of ophthalmopathy was tested in an independent validation cohort of 18 to 20 hyperthyroidism patients and some 17 patients who later progressed to ophthalmopathy. The 75 to 100 discovery patients were divided at random into training and test sets in a 7:3 ratio. In more than 5 Graves' hyperthyroidism patients, the study also compared T-cell repertoires from thyroid tissue with T-cell repertoires from blood. Following sampling, methimazole starting at 30 mg daily was given to hyperthyroidism patients, and high-dose intravenous methylprednisolone was given to ophthalmopathy patients. The paper reports TCR Vbeta CDR3 sequencing of over 130 peripheral blood samples: around 41 ophthalmopathy, around 80 hyperthyroidism and around 17 progressor patients.

Patients with uncontrolled infections, other autoimmune diseases, pregnancy or lactation were excluded. Diagnoses were based on clinical symptoms, serum thyroxine and TRAb, thyroid ultrasound and orbital computed tomography. Total RNA was extracted with Trizol reagent, and quality was checked on an Agilent 2100 Bioanalyzer. The germline V gene (reference sequence) gives CDR1 as LNHDA and CDR2 as SQIVND. At the junction V is shortened by 6 bases and J by 9 bases; bases outside the gene matches: 8. The CDR3 covers 14 residues, taking in both the cysteine and the phenylalanine. This entry keeps only the CDR3 DNA: 42 bases, framed from base 1. The paper's findings and limits, for the study overall: No statistical method was used to set the sample size in advance, and investigators knew the group allocation. In validation, the model predicted progression to ophthalmopathy a median of approximately 6.3 months before onset, with roughly 71% sensitivity and 72.22% specificity. Most expanded thyroid clonotypes (frequency above 0.001) were also detected in blood, a finding suggesting that blood repertoires may reflect thyroid immune responses. A 13 V-J signature model separated ophthalmopathy from stable hyperthyroidism, with around 88% sensitivity and 81% to 82% specificity in cross-validation and 80%/75% in testing.

The receptor was derived from an adult woman with Graves' disease, either hyperthyroidism or ophthalmopathy (not recorded which). The sequenced sample consisted of peripheral blood or thyroid tissue (not recorded which). Here the chain combines TRBV19 and TRBJ1-6, with 7 middle bases fitting TRBD1. The CDR3 region has the sequence CASSTVTGVSPLHF. In nucleotide form, the sequence is TGTGCCAGTAGCACTGTAACAGGGGTTTCACCCCTCCACTTT.